This TCR beta chain was sequenced during a study of PD-L1 blockade in urothelial cancer. Study summary: Male sex and bladder-origin urothelial cancer characterized about 85% of the 29 patients. Broader study findings: Larger 3-week expansion of tumor-associated blood clones was seen in durable-benefit patients.

V lost 4 bases, J lost 12 bases, and 9 bases stayed unmatched. Germline loops: CDR1 LNHDA, CDR2 SQIVND (reference sequence). This CDR3 has 15 residues. With respect to this clone: Its target is not known.

Profiled with immunoSEQ multiplex PCR; TCRdb holds only in-frame clones, not every one. Counted here are roughly 63,000 clones, approximately 81% occurring once; the ten biggest clones make up 3.2%. The time point is: pretreatment peripheral blood. The specimen comprised PBMCs, sampled around atezolizumab (anti-PD-L1) treatment. The sequence derives from a man between 65 and 79 years old with urothelial cancer. This sequence joins TRBV19 and TRBJ2-1; 13 positions match TRBD2. The chain's CDR3 is CASSKILAGGVSQFF. The CDR3 DNA is TGTGCCAGTAGTAAAATACTAGCGGGAGGGGTCTCGCAGTTCTTC.